This T cell receptor (beta chain) derives from a study of blood T cell repertoires in COVID-19. Germline values: CDR1 LGHNA, CDR2 YNFKEQ. This CDR3 is 12 amino acids long. Repertoires were generated with immunoSEQ multiplex PCR, while TCRdb's copy carries only in-frame clones and drops some. The sample has about 150,000 clones; about 83% are singletons. The clonotype comes from a woman between 70 and 85 years old who had recovered from COVID-19. The chain combines TRBV4-2 with TRBJ1-3; D remains ambiguous. The sample comprised peripheral blood. The CDR3 nucleotides read TGTGGGTCCGGGGTGGGAGGAAACACCATATATTTT. It encodes CGSGVGGNTIYF.